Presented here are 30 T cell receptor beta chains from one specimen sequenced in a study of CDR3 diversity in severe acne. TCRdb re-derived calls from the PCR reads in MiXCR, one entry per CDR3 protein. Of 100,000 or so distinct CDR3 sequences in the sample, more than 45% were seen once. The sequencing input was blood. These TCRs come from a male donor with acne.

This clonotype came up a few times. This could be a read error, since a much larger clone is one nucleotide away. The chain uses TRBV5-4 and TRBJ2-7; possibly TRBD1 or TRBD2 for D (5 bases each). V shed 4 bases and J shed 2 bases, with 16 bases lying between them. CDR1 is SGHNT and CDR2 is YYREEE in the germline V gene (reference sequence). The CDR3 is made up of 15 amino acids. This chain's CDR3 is CASSGTPTSPYEQYF. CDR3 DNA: TGTGCCAGCAGCGGGACGCCTACAAGCCCCTACGAGCAGTACTTC.

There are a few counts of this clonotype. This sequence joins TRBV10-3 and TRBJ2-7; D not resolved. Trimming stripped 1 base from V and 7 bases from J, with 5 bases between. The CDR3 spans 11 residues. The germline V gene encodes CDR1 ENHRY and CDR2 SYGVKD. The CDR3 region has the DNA TGTGCCATCAGTGAGTATGGAGAGCAGTACTTC. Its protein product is CAISEYGEQYF.

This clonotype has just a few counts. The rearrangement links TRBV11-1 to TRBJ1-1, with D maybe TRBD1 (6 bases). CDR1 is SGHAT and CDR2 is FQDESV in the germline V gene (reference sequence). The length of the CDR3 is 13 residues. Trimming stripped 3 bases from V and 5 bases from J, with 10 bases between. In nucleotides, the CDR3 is TGTGCCAGCAGCTTGGCCAGGGGAACTGAAGCTTTCTTT. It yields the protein CASSLARGTEAFF.

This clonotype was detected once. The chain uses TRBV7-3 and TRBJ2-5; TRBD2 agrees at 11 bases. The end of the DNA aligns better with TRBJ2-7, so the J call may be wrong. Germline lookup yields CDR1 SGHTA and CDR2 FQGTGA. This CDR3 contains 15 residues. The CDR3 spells CASSVAGGQAYEQYF. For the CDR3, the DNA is TGTGCCAGCAGCGTAGCGGGAGGGCAGGCTTACGAGCAGTACTTC.

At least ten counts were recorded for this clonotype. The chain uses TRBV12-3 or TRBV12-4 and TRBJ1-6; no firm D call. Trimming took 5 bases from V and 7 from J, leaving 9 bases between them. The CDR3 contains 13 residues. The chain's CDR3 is CASSTERNSPLHF. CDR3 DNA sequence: TGTGCCAGCAGTACGGAAAGGAATTCACCCCTCCACTTT.

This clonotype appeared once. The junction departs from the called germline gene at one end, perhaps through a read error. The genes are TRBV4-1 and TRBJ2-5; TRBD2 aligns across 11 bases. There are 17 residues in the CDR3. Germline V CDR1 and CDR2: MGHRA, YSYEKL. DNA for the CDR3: TGCGCCAGCAGCGCGGGGCTAGCGGGGGGTGGACAAGAGGCCCAGTACTTC. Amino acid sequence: CASSAGLAGGGQEAQYF.

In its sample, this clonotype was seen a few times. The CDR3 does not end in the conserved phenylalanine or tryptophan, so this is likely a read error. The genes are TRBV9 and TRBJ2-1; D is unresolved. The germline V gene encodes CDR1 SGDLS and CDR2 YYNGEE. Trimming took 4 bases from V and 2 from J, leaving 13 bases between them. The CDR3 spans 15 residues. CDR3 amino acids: CASSPRTETYNEQFR. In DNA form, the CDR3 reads TGTGCCAGCAGCCCCCGGACGGAAACCTACAATGAGCAGTTCAGA.

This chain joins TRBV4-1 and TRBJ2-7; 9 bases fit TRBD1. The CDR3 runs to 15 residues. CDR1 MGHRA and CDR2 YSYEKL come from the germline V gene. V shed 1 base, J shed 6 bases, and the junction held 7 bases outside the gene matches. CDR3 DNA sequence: TGCGCCAGCAGCCAAGGTTTGGGGACAGGGCCCGAGCAGTACTTC. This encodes CASSQGLGTGPEQYF.

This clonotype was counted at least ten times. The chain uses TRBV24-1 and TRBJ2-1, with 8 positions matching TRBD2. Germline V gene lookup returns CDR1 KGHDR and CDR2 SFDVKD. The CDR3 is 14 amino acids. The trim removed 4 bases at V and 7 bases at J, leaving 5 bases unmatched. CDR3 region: CATSDRRGGNEQFF. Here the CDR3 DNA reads TGTGCCACCAGTGACCGTCGGGGGGGGAATGAGCAGTTCTTC.

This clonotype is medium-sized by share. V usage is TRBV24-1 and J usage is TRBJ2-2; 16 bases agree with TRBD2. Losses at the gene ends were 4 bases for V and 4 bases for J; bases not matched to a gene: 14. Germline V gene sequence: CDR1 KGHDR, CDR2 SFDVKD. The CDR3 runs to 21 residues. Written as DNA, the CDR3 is TGTGCCACCAGTGACTCCGCGGGGACTAGCGGGAGGGCCTTGGGCACCGGGGAGCTGTTTTTT. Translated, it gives CATSDSAGTSGRALGTGELFF.

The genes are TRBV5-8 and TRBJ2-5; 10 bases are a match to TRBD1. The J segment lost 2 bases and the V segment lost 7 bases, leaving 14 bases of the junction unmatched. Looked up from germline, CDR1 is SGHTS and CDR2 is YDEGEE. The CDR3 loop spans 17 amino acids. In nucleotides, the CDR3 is TGTGCCAGCGGACATCGGGACAGGGGTCTGTATCAAGAGACCCAGTACTTC. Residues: CASGHRDRGLYQETQYF.

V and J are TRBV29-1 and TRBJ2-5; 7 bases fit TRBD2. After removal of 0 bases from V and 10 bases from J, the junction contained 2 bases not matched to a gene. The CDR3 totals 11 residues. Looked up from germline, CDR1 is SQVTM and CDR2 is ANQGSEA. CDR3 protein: CSVEEGEGQYF. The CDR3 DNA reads TGCAGCGTTGAAGAAGGGGAGGGCCAGTACTTC.

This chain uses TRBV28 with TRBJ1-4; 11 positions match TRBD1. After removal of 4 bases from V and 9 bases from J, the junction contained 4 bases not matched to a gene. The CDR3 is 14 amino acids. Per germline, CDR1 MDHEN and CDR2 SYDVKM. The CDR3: CASSWDRGNKKLFF. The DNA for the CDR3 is TGTGCCAGCAGTTGGGACAGGGGGAATAAAAAACTGTTTTTT.

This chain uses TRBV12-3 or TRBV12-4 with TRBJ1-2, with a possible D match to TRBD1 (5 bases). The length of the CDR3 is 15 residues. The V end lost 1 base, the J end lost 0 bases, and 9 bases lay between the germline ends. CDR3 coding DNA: TGTGCCAGCAGTTTAGAGGGGTTCCCTAACTATGGCTACACCTTC. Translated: CASSLEGFPNYGYTF.

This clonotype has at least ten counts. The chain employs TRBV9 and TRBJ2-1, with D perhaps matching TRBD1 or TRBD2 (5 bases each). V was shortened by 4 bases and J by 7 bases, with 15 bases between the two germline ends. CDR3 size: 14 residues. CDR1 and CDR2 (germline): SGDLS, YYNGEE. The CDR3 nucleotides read TGTGCCAGCAGCAGGGACCTAGCCAGGAATGAGCAGTTCTTC. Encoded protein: CASSRDLARNEQFF.

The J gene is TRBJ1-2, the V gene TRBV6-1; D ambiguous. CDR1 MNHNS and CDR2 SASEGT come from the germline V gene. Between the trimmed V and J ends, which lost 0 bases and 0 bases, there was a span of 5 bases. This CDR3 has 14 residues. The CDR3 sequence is CASSEAGANYGYTF. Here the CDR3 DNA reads TGTGCCAGCAGTGAAGCGGGAGCTAACTATGGCTACACCTTC.

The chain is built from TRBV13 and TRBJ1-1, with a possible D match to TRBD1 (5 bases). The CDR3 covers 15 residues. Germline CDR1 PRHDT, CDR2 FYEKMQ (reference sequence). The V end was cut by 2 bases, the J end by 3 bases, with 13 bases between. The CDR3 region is CASSLWGREDTEAFF. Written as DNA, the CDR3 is TGTGCCAGCAGCTTATGGGGCAGGGAAGACACTGAAGCTTTCTTT.

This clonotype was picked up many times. The CDR3 is CASSFQYEQYF. Written as DNA, the CDR3 is TGTGCCAGCAGCTTTCAATACGAGCAGTACTTC. The rearrangement links TRBV7-8 to TRBJ2-7; no firm D call. The CDR3 length is 11 residues. The V end was cut by 3 bases, the J end by 4 bases, with 4 bases between. From germline, CDR1 is SGHVS and CDR2 FQNEAQ.

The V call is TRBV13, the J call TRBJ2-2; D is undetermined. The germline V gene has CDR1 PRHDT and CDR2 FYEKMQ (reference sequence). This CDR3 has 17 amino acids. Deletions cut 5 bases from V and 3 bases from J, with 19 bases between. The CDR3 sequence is CASSHGQGIQYTGELFF. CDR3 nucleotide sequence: TGTGCCAGCAGCCACGGCCAAGGGATCCAATACACCGGGGAGCTGTTTTTT.

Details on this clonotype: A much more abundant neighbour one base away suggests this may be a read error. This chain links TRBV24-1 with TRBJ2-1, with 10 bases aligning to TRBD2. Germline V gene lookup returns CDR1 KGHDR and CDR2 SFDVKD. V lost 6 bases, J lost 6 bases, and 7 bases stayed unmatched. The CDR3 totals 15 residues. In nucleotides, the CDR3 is TGTGCCACCAGTAAGGTTGGACTAGCGGCCAATGAGCAGTTCTTC. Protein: CATSKVGLAANEQFF.

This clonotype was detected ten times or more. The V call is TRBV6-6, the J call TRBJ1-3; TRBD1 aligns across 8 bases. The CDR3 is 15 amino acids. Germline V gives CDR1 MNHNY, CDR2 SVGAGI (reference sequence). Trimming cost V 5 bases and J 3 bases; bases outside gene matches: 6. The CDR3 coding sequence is TGTGCCAGCAGTCCAGCAGGGGGCAGTGGAAACACCATATATTTT. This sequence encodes CASSPAGGSGNTIYF.

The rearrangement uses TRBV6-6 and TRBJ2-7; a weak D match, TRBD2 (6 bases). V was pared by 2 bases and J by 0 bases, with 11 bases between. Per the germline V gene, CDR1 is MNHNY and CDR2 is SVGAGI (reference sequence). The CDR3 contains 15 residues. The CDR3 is CASSYHGLSSYEQYF. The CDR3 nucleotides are TGTGCCAGCAGTTACCACGGACTAAGCTCCTACGAGCAGTACTTC.

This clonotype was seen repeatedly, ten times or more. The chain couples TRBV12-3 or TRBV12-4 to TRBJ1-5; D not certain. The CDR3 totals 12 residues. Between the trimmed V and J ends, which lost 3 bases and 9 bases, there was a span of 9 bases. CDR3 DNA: TGTGCCAGCAGTTTTTCAACCCCGCCCCAGCATTTT. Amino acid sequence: CASSFSTPPQHF.

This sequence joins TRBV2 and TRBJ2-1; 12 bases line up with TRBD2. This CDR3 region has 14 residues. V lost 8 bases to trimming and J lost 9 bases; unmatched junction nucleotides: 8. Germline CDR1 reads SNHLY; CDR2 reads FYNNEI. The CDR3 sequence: CASLVTSGSVEQFF. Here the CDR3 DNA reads TGTGCCAGCTTAGTGACTAGCGGGAGTGTTGAGCAGTTCTTC.

The CDR3 coding sequence is TGTGCCAGCAGTTACGAGCGGTACACTGAAGCTTTCTTT. Translating gives CASSYERYTEAFF. The rearrangement uses TRBV12-3 or TRBV12-4 and TRBJ1-1, with D unresolved. V lost 4 bases and J 3 bases, leaving 9 bases between the germline ends. The CDR3 length is 13 residues.

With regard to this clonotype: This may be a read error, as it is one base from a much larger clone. CDR3 loop: CSPQKGEADTQYF. CDR3 nucleotide sequence: TGCAGTCCTCAAAAAGGGGAGGCAGATACGCAGTATTTT. The V call is TRBV20-1, the J call TRBJ2-3; D perhaps matches TRBD2 (6 bases). Trimming left V 8 bases short and J 4 bases short, with 16 bases between. CDR1 and CDR2 (germline): DFQATT, SNEGSKA (reference sequence). The CDR3 has 13 amino acids.

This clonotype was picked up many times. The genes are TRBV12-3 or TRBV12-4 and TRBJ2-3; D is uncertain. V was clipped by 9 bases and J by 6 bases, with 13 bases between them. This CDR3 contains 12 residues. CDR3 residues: CASRSLRDTQYF. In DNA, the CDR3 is TGTGCCAGTAGGAGCTTGAGGGATACGCAGTATTTT.

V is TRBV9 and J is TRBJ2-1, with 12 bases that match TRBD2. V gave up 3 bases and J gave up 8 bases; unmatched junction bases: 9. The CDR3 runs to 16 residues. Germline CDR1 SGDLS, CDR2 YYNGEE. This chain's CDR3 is CASSGLTSGRTDEQFF. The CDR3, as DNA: TGTGCCAGCAGCGGATTGACTAGCGGGAGAACCGATGAGCAGTTCTTC.

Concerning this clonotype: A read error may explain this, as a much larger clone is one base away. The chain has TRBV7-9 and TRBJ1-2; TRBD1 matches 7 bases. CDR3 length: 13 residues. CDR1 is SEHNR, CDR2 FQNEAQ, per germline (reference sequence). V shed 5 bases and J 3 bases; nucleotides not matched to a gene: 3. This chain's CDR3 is CASSKQGDYGYTF. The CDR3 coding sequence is TGTGCCAGCAGCAAGCAGGGGGACTATGGCTACACCTTC.

In nucleotides, the CDR3 is TGTGCCAGCAGCCTTCGACCCAAAGAGGGCACAGATACGCAGTATTTT. Protein product: CASSLRPKEGTDTQYF. The chain uses TRBV7-9 and TRBJ2-3; D call uncertain. The germline V gene encodes CDR1 SEHNR and CDR2 FQNEAQ (reference sequence). The CDR3 extends over 16 amino acids. Trimming left V 5 bases short and J 1 base short, with 16 bases between.